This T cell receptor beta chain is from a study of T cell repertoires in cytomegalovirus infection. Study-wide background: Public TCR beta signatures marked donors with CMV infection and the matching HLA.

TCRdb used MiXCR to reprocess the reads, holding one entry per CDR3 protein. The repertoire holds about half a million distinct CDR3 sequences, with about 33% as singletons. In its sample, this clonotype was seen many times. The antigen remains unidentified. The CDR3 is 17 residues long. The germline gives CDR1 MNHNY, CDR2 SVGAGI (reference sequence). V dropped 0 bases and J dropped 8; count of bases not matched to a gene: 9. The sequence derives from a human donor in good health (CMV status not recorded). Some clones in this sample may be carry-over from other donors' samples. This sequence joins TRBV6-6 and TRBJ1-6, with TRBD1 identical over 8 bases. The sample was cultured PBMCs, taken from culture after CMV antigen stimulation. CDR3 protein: CASSYSPGGWGDSPLHF. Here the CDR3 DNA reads TGTGCCAGCAGTTACTCTCCAGGGGGCTGGGGTGATTCACCCCTCCACTTT.